This T cell receptor beta chain was documented in a study of T cells in Graves' hyperthyroidism and ophthalmopathy. Findings of the study overall: Most expanded thyroid clonotypes above 0.001 also appeared in blood. Ophthalmopathy onset followed model prediction by a median around 6.6 months.

The PBMCs had their origin in more than 9.5 ml of fresh peripheral blood. CDR3 length: 16 amino acids. The ends were cut back, 5 bases at V and 4 bases at J, with 18 bases in the middle. In germline, CDR1 is SGHNT, CDR2 YENEEA. The source material, RNA transcripts, was used to amplify TCR beta CDR3 regions. A set of HTBI primers served as the primers for a first-round RT-PCR of the TCR CDR3. TCRdb analysed the multiplex PCR reads with MiXCR anew, one entry per CDR3 protein. This table has around 420,000 distinct CDR3 sequences, 15% to 18% appearing once. The table lists this clonotype with many counts. Its specificity is not known.

The V and J genes are TRBV11-3 and TRBJ2-1; possible D gene TRBD2, 7 bases. What was sequenced was blood. The TCR comes from a woman aged 18-29 years with Graves' hyperthyroidism. The CDR3 DNA is TGTGCCAGCAGCCCCTACCGCGGGGGCCTTTACAATGAGCAGTTCTTC. Translated: CASSPYRGGLYNEQFF.